This T cell receptor (beta chain) derives from a study of long-term antiretroviral therapy in people with HIV. Study outcomes and limitations: After ART, diversity increased yet remained lower than transplant donor controls. ART adherence, viral resistance and therapy changes were not recorded. HIV repertoires spanned narrower CDR3 length ranges than controls.

The CDR3 has 15 residues. The germline V gene encodes CDR1 GTSNPN and CDR2 SVGIG (reference sequence). Trimming removed 2 bases from V and 8 bases from J; junction bases left unmatched: 6. A minimum of one pre-ART and two post-ART PBMC samples existed for each donor. A v3.0 immunoSEQ assay was performed at survey level. Assay: immunoSEQ multiplex PCR; the TCRdb copy retains only in-frame clones and omits some. The sample includes 30,000 to 45,000 clones, 80% seen only once; the top ten take roughly 5.8%. Only a few counts were recorded for this clone. The target antigen is unknown. The rearrangement uses TRBV30 and TRBJ2-1; 13 bases map to TRBD2. The starting material was unsorted PBMCs, obtained 3.4 years after starting antiretroviral therapy. The TCR originated in a man younger than 45 with HIV. In nucleotides, the CDR3 is TGTGCCTGGAGTCGGACTAGCGGGAGTGGCTATGAGCAGTTCTTC. It yields the protein CAWSRTSGSGYEQFF.